This T cell receptor (beta chain) was found in a study of blood T cell repertoires in COVID-19. Germline V gene lookup returns CDR1 SEHNR and CDR2 FQNEAQ (reference sequence). The CDR3 extends over 11 amino acids. Trimming removed 6 bases from V and 4 bases from J, with 3 bases in between. Profiling relied on immunoSEQ multiplex PCR, and the TCRdb table lists in-frame clones only, not all of them. The sample holds some 460,000 clones, roughly nine tenths seen once. The sample was PBMCs or T cells enriched from blood (not recorded which). The chain links TRBV7-9 to TRBJ2-2, with D uncertain. The sequence was collected from a woman under 30 who had recovered from COVID-19. The CDR3 loop is CASSLTGELFF. The CDR3 coding sequence is TGTGCCAGCAGTCTCACCGGGGAGCTGTTTTTT. The entire variable domain, with the rest obtained from reference TRBV7-9 and TRBJ2-2, is as follows: DTGVSQNPRHKITKRGQNVTFRCDPISEHNRLYWYRQTLGQGPEFLTYFQNEAQLEKSRLLSDRFSAERPKGSFSTLEIQRTEQGDSAMYLCASSLTGELFFGEGSRLTVL.